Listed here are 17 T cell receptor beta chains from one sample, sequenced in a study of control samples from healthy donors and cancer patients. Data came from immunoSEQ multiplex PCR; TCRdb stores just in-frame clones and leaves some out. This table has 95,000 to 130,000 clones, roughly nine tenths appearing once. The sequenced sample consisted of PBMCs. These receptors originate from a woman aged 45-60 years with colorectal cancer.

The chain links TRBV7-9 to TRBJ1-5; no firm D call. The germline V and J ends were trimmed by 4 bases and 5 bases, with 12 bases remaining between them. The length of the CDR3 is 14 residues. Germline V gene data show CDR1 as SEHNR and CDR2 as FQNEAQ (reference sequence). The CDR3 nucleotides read TGTGCCAGCAGCTACGGGTCTCTAGATCAGCCCCAGCATTTT. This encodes CASSYGSLDQPQHF.

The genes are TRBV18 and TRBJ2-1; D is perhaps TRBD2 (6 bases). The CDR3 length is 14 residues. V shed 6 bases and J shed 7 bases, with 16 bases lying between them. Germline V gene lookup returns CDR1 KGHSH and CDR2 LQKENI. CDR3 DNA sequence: TGTGCCAGCTCCCCGGGGGTTCCGGGGAATGAGCAGTTCTTC. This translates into CASSPGVPGNEQFF.

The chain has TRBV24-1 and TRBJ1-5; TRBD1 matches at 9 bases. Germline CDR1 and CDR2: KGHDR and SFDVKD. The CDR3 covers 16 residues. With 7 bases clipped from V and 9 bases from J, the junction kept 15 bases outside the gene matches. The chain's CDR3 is CATRPRGTGRPGPQHF. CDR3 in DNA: TGTGCCACCAGGCCCCGAGGGACAGGGAGACCAGGGCCCCAGCATTTT.

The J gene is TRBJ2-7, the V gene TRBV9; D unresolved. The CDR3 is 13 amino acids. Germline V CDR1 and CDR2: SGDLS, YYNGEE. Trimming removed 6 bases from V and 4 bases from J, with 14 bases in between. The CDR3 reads CASTKPGSYEQYF. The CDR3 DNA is TGTGCCAGCACGAAACCCGGGTCTTACGAGCAGTACTTC. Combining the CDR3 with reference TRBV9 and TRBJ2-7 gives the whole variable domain DSGVTQTPKHLITATGQRVTLRCSPRSGDLSVYWYQQSLDQGLQFLIQYYNGEERAKGNILERFSAQQFPDLHSELNLSSLELGDSALYFCASTKPGSYEQYFGPGTRLTVT.

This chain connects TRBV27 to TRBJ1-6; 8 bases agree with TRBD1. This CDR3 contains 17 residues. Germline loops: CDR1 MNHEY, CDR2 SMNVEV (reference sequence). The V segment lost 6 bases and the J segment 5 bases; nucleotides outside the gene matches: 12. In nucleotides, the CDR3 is TGTGCCAGCAGCTCACCCTACAGGGGGATAGATAATTCACCCCTCCACTTT. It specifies CASSSPYRGIDNSPLHF.

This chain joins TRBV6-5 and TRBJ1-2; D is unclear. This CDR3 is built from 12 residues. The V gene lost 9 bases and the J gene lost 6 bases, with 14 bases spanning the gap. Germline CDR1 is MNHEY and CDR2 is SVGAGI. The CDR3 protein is CARHSPWHGYTF. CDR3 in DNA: TGTGCCAGACACAGCCCTTGGCATGGCTACACCTTC.

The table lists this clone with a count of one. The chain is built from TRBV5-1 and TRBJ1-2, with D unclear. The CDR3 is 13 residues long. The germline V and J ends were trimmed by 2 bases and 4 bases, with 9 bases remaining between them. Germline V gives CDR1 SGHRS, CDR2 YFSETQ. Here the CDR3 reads CASSFGPSYGYTF. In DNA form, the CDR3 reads TGCGCCAGCAGCTTCGGACCGAGCTATGGCTACACCTTC.

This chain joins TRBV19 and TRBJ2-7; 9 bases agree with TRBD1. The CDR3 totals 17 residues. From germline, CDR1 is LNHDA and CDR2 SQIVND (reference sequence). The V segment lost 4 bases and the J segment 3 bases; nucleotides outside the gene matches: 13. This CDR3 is CASSTSLGGTGNYEQYF. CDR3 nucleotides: TGTGCCAGTAGTACTTCGCTAGGCGGGACAGGGAACTACGAGCAGTACTTC.

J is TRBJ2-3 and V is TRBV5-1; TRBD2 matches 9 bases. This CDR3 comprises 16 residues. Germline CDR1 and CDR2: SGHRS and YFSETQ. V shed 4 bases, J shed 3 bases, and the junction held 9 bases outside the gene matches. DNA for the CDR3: TGCGCCAGCAGCGGGCCTAGCGGGGTGGGAACAGATACGCAGTATTTT. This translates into CASSGPSGVGTDTQYF. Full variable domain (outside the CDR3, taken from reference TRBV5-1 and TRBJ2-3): KAGVTQTPRYLIKTRGQQVTLSCSPISGHRSVSWYQQTPGQGLQFLFEYFSETQRNKGNFPGRFSGRQFSNSRSEMNVSTLELGDSALYLCASSGPSGVGTDTQYFGPGTRLTVL.

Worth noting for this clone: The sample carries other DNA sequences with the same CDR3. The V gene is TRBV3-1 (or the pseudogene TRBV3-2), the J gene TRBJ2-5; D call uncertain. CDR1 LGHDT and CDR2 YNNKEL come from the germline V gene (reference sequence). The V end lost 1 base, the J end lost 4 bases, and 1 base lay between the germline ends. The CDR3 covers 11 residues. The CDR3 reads CASSQGETQYF. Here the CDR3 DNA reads TGTGCCAGCAGCCAAGGAGAGACCCAGTACTTC.

The CDR3, as DNA: TGTGCCAGCAGCTTCGATCCGGGATCGGACACAGATACGCAGTATTTT. Amino acid sequence: CASSFDPGSDTDTQYF. The chain employs TRBV7-2 and TRBJ2-3; TRBD2 is a possible D gene (5 bases). The CDR3 consists of 16 residues. Deletions cut 3 bases from V and 2 bases from J, with 15 bases between. The germline CDR1 and CDR2 sequences are SGHTA and FQGNSA. The variable domain in full, completed from reference TRBV7-2 and TRBJ2-3, reads GAGVSQSPSNKVTEKGKDVELRCDPISGHTALYWYRQSLGQGLEFLIYFQGNSAPDKSGLPSDRFSAERTGGSVSTLTIQRTQQEDSAVYLCASSFDPGSDTDTQYFGPGTRLTVL.

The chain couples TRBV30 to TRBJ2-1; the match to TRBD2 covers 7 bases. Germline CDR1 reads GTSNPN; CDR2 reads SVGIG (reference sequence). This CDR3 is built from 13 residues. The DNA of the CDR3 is TGTGGAGTGGCGGCGGGAGTTAATAATGAGCAGTTCTTC. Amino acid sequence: CGVAAGVNNEQFF.

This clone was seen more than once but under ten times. CDR3 residues: CASSEGSGRGTGELFF. The CDR3 nucleotides read TGTGCCAGCAGTGAGGGAAGCGGGAGAGGCACCGGGGAGCTGTTTTTT. V is TRBV6-4 and J is TRBJ2-2; TRBD2 matches at 8 bases. Germline V gene sequence: CDR1 MRHNA, CDR2 SNTAGT. The V and J ends lost 3 bases and 4 bases, in that order; junction bases with no gene match: 7. This CDR3 has 16 residues.

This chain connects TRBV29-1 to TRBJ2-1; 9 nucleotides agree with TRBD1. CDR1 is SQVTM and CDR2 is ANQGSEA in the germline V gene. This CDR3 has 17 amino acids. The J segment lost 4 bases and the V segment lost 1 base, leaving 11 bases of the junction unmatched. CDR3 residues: CSVEGVEGTGYYNEQFF. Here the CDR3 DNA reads TGCAGCGTTGAAGGGGTTGAGGGGACAGGGTATTACAATGAGCAGTTCTTC.

CDR3 sequence (DNA): TGTGCCAGCAGCAACTTACTTGAAGGGACTCCTGCTGAGGTC. This sequence encodes CASSNLLEGTPAEV. The rearrangement uses TRBV21-1 and TRBJ2-7; the table's D call, TRBD2, has no DNA check behind it. TRBV21-1 is a pseudogene segment. CDR3 length: 14 residues.

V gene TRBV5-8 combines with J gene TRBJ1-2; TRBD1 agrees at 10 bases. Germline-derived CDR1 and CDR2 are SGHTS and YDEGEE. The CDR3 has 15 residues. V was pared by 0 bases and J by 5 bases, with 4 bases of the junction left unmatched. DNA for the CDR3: TGTGCCAGCAGCTTGGTAGGGGACAGGGGATATGGCTACACCTTC. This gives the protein CASSLVGDRGYGYTF.

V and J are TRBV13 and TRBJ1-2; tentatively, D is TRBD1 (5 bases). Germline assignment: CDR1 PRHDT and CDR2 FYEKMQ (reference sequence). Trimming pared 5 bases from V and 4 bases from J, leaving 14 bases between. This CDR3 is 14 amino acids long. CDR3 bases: TGTGCCAGCAGCCGCGGGACGGAACTCTATGGCTACACCTTC. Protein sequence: CASSRGTELYGYTF.